This T cell receptor beta chain was profiled in a study of OX40 agonist ivuxolimab in advanced cancers. Across the study: Those enrolled were 70% to 85% male, with a mean age of around 57 years and ages from roughly 20 to 85. Study findings and constraints: Low levels of normalized T-cell clonal expansion also appeared in some nonresponders.

The table came from immunoSEQ multiplex PCR; TCRdb's copy has only in-frame clones and leaves some out. The sample yields about 82,000 clones, around nine tenths seen once. Worth noting for this clone: Its antigen is unknown.

Losses at the gene ends were 8 bases for V and 9 bases for J; bases not matched to a gene: 10. Germline lookup yields CDR1 SEHNR and CDR2 FQNEAQ (reference sequence). The CDR3 covers 14 residues. The chain joins TRBV7-9 to TRBJ2-1; 10 bases align to TRBD2. This sequence was found in an adult with an advanced solid tumor such as melanoma, head and neck, liver or kidney cancer. Specimen: CD4+ or CD8+ T cells sorted from blood, collected in a trial of the OX40 agonist ivuxolimab. The CDR3 sequence is CASALASGRGEQFF. CDR3 sequence (DNA): TGTGCCAGCGCCTTGGCTAGCGGGAGAGGTGAGCAGTTCTTC.